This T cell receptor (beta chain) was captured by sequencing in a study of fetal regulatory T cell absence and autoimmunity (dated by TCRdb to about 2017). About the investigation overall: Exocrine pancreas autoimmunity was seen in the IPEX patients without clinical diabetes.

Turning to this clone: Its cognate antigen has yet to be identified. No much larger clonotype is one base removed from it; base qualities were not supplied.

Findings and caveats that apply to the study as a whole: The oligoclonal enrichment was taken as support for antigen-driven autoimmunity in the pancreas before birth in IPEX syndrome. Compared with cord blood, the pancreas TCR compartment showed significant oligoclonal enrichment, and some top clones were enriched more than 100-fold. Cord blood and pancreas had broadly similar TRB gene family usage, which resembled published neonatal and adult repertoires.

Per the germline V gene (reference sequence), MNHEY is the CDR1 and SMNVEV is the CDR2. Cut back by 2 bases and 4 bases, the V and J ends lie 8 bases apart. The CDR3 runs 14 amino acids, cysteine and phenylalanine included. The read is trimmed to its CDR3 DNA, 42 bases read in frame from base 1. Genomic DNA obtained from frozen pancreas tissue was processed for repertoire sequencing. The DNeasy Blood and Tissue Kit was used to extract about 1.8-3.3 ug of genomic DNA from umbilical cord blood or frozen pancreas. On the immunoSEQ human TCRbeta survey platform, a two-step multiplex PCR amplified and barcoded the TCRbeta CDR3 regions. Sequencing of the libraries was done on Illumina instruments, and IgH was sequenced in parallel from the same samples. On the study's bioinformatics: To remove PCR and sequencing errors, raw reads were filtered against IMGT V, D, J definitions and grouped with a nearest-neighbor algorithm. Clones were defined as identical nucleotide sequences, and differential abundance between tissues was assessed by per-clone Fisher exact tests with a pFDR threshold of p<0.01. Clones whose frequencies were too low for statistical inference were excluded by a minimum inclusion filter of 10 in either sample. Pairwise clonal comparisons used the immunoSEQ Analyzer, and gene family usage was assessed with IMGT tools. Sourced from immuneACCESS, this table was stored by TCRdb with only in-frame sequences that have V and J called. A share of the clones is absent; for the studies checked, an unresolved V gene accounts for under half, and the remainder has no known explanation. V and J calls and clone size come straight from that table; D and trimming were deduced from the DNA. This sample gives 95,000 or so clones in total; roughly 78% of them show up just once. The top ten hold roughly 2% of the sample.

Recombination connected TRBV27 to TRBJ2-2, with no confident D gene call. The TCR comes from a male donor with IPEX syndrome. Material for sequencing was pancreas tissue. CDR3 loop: CASSLAFTTGELFF. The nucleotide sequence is TGTGCCAGCAGTTTAGCTTTTACCACCGGGGAGCTGTTTTTT.